This TCR beta chain was obtained from a study of cytomegalovirus exposure and HLA in healthy donors. V lost 11 bases and J 6 bases, leaving 11 bases between the germline ends. Germline V gene data show CDR1 as WNHNN and CDR2 as SYGVQD (reference sequence). The length of the CDR3 is 12 residues. The primer mix had 60 Vbeta and 13 Jbeta primers. The table came from immunoSEQ multiplex PCR; TCRdb's copy has only in-frame clones and leaves some out. The sample has under 150,000 clones. The rearrangement uses TRBV10-1 and TRBJ1-6; a possible D gene is TRBD1 (5 bases). The sequencing sample was made of PBMCs. This clonotype was obtained from a man aged 35 to 55 in good health and CMV-seronegative. In DNA form, the CDR3 reads TGCGCCTCTCAGGGCCCTAATTCACCCCTCCACTTT. It codes for CASQGPNSPLHF.